This TCR beta chain was observed in a study of blood T cell repertoires in COVID-19. Study-level information: Both acute and convalescent COVID-19 samples were obtained from the United States, Italy and Spain.

The authors' processing: Amplification from reference gene primers served as the basis for estimated nucleated cell counts. Only in-frame clones appear in the TCRdb table, and some are missing; sequencing was by immunoSEQ multiplex PCR. V and J calls and clone size come straight from that table; D and trimming were deduced from the DNA. The table lists fewer than 180,000 clones, about 80% of them singletons, with under 2.5% in the top ten. The V segment lost 9 bases and the J segment 1 base; nucleotides outside the gene matches: 9. Germline values: CDR1 LNHDA, CDR2 SQIVND (reference sequence). The CDR3 has 16 residues.

Material for sequencing was peripheral blood. The source of this sequence is a man between 65 and 80 years old with acute or convalescent COVID-19. The V and J genes are TRBV19 and TRBJ2-2; 9 nucleotides align to TRBD1. CDR3 residues: CASTRRGQGNTGELFF. DNA for the CDR3: TGTGCCAGCACCAGGAGGGGACAGGGGAACACCGGGGAGCTGTTTTTT.